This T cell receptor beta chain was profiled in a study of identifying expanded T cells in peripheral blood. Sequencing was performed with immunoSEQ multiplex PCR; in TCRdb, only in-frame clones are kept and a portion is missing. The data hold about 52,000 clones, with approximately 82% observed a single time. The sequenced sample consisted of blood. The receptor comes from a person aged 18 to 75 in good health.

The CDR3 here is CASSPLRDQNTEAFF. The CDR3 nucleotides read TGTGCCAGCTCACCCCTGAGGGACCAGAACACTGAAGCTTTCTTT. The rearrangement joins TRBV18 to TRBJ1-1, with D tentatively TRBD1 (5 bases). The CDR3 consists of 15 residues. CDR1 KGHSH and CDR2 LQKENI come from the germline V gene. V was cut by 3 bases and J by 1 base, with 12 bases left in between.